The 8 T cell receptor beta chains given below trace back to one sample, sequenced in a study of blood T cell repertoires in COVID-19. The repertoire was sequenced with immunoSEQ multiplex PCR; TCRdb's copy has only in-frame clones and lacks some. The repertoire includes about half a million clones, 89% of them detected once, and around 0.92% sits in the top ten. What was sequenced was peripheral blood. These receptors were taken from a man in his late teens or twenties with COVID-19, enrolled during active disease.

Written as DNA, the CDR3 is TGCGCCAGCAGCTTGGACAGCGGGGGGGCCGCGGAGCTGTTTTTT. It translates to CASSLDSGGAAELFF. V is TRBV5-1 and J is TRBJ2-2; the match to TRBD2 covers 10 bases. Trimming cost V 0 bases and J 10 bases; bases outside gene matches: 6. The germline V gene has CDR1 SGHRS and CDR2 YFSETQ. The length of the CDR3 is 15 residues.

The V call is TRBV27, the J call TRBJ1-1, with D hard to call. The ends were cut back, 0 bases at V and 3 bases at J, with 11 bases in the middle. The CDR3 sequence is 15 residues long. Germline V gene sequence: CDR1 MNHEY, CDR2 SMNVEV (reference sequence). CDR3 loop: CASSLSGSTDTEAFF. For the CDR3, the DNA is TGTGCCAGCAGTTTATCGGGGAGCACGGACACTGAAGCTTTCTTT.

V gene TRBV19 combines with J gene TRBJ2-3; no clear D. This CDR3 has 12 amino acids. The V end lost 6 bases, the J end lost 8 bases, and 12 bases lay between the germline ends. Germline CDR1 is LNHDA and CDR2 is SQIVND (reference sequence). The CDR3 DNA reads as TGTGCCAGTAGCAGGCAGGCCGTTACGCAGTATTTT. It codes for CASSRQAVTQYF.

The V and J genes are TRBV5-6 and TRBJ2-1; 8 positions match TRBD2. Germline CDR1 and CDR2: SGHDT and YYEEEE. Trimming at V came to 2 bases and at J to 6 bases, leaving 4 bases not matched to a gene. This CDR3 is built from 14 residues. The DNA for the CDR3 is TGTGCCAGCAGCTTAGCGGGAGATATCAATGAGCAGTTCTTC. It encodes CASSLAGDINEQFF.

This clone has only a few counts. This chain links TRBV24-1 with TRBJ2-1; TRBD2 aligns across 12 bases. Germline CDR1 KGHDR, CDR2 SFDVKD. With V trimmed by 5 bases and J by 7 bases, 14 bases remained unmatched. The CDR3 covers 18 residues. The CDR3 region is CATSASPRLAGVRNEQFF. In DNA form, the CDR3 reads TGTGCCACCAGTGCAAGTCCGCGACTAGCGGGAGTAAGGAATGAGCAGTTCTTC.

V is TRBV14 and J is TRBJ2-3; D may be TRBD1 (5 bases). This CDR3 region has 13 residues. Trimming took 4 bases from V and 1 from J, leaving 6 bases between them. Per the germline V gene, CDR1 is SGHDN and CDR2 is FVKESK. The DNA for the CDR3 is TGTGCCAGCAGCCTGACAGGCACAGATACGCAGTATTTT. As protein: CASSLTGTDTQYF.

CDR3 DNA sequence: TGTGCCAGCAGTGAAGTTTCGGGTAGAAGATACTCCTACAATGAGCAGTTCTTC. The encoded protein is CASSEVSGRRYSYNEQFF. V usage is TRBV6-1 and J usage is TRBJ2-1; D is unresolved. Trimming stripped 1 base from V and 0 bases from J, with 16 bases between. Germline CDR1 and CDR2: MNHNS and SASEGT. The CDR3 is 18 residues long.

The CDR3 loop reads CASSDVGGGYGYTF. The CDR3 DNA is TGTGCCAGCAGTGATGTGGGAGGGGGGTATGGCTACACCTTC. The genes are TRBV6-1 and TRBJ1-2, with D perhaps TRBD1 (6 bases). The V gene lost 3 bases and the J gene lost 5 bases, with 13 bases spanning the gap. Per germline, CDR1 MNHNS and CDR2 SASEGT. The CDR3 spans 14 residues.